This T cell receptor beta chain was sequenced for a study of T cell changes during pregnancy in multiple sclerosis. TCRdb's copy holds only in-frame clones and misses some; the assay was immunoSEQ multiplex PCR. This repertoire shows fewer than 80,000 clones, roughly 94% found once; its top ten account for about 0.14%. The CDR3 loop spans 14 amino acids. Trimming removed 2 bases from V and 3 bases from J, with 10 bases in between. Germline assignment: CDR1 SEHNR and CDR2 FQNEAQ (reference sequence). The V call is TRBV7-9, the J call TRBJ1-2, with a weak D call TRBD1 (5 bases). The source is a female donor with multiple sclerosis, enrolled in a pregnancy study. The material sequenced was CD4+ T cells from peripheral blood mononuclear cells, taken after pregnancy. This CDR3 reads CASSLSLTDYGYTF. CDR3 nucleotide sequence: TGTGCCAGCAGCTTAAGTCTGACAGACTATGGCTACACCTTC.